One and the same sample provided the 10 T cell receptor beta chains below, sequenced in a study of T cell repertoires in cytomegalovirus infection. TCRdb analysed the reads with MiXCR anew, one entry per CDR3 protein. This sample has about 890,000 distinct CDR3 sequences, with about a third found just once. What these receptors recognize is not known. This sample comprised cultured CD8+ T cells from PBMCs, obtained from culture after CMV antigen stimulation. These receptors were taken from a human donor in good health (CMV status not recorded). Some clones in this sample may be carry-over from other donors' samples.

V gene TRBV20-1 combines with J gene TRBJ1-2; tentatively, D is TRBD1 (6 bases). Germline loops: CDR1 DFQATT, CDR2 SNEGSKA (reference sequence). Trimming left V 0 bases short and J 4 bases short, with 18 bases between. The CDR3 extends over 16 amino acids. CDR3 loop: CSARDQRTEEGYGYTF. CDR3 sequence (DNA): TGCAGTGCTAGAGATCAACGGACAGAGGAGGGCTATGGCTACACCTTC.

V usage is TRBV28 and J usage is TRBJ1-1, with D hard to call. This CDR3 is 12 amino acids long. The germline V gene has CDR1 MDHEN and CDR2 SYDVKM. Trimming shortened V by 1 base and J by 10 bases, and 10 bases separated the two germline ends. The CDR3 here is CASSLYRAGAFF. DNA of the CDR3: TGTGCCAGCAGTTTATACCGGGCGGGAGCTTTCTTT.

V usage is TRBV6-1 and J usage is TRBJ2-2, with TRBD2 matching 7 bases. The germline CDR1 and CDR2 sequences are MNHNS and SASEGT. The V and J ends lost 8 bases and 1 base, in that order; junction bases with no gene match: 7. The CDR3 is made up of 15 amino acids. Here the CDR3 DNA reads TGTGCCAGCTTGCGCCGGGGGGAGAACACCGGGGAGCTGTTTTTT. It yields the protein CASLRRGENTGELFF.

Here the CDR3 DNA reads TGCAGTGCTAGAATTCCTCCCGGGGGCCAGAACAATGAGCAGTTCTTC. It translates to CSARIPPGGQNNEQFF. The V call is TRBV20-1, the J call TRBJ2-1; D may correspond to TRBD1 or TRBD2 (6 bases each). Germline V CDR1 and CDR2: DFQATT, SNEGSKA (reference sequence). The V and J ends lost 2 bases and 5 bases respectively, with 19 bases between them. The CDR3 spans 16 residues.

V gene TRBV11-2 combines with J gene TRBJ2-2; D might be TRBD2 (5 bases). With 1 base removed from V and 5 bases from J, the gap between germline ends came to 17 bases. Per germline, CDR1 SGHAT and CDR2 FQNNGV. The CDR3 is 17 amino acids. The CDR3 region has the DNA TGTGCCAGCAGCTTAGTATTCATTGGAAGGAGGACCGGGGAGCTGTTTTTT. This sequence encodes CASSLVFIGRRTGELFF. Together with reference TRBV11-2 and TRBJ2-2, the CDR3 gives the full variable domain: EAGVAQSPRYKIIEKRQSVAFWCNPISGHATLYWYQQILGQGPKLLIQFQNNGVVDDSQLPKDRFSAERLKGVDSTLKIQPAKLEDSAVYLCASSLVFIGRRTGELFFGEGSRLTVL.

The V call is TRBV4-3, the J call TRBJ2-1, with 9 bases matching TRBD2. Germline values: CDR1 LGHNA, CDR2 YSLEER. Trimming removed 1 base from V and 10 bases from J; junction bases left unmatched: 11. This CDR3 has 16 residues. This CDR3 reads CASSQGVGTSSGEQFF. In nucleotides, the CDR3 is TGCGCCAGCAGCCAAGGGGTCGGGACTAGCTCCGGCGAGCAGTTCTTC.

The table lists this clonotype with a count of one. The chain couples TRBV20-1 to TRBJ2-3, with D perhaps matching TRBD1 or TRBD2 (6 bases each). Germline V CDR1 and CDR2: DFQATT, SNEGSKA (reference sequence). CDR3 size: 14 residues. Trimming cost V 4 bases and J 4 bases, with 15 bases left between them. CDR3 sequence: CSAMDRGTSDTQYF. The CDR3 DNA reads as TGCAGTGCTATGGATCGGGGGACATCAGATACGCAGTATTTT.

This clonotype was counted ten times or more. The chain recombines TRBV7-6 with TRBJ1-1, with D perhaps TRBD1 (5 bases). Deletions cut 1 base from V and 9 bases from J, with 12 bases between. Germline lookup yields CDR1 SGHVS and CDR2 FNYEAQ. The length of the CDR3 is 13 residues. CDR3 amino acids: CASSLVGTDKAFF. CDR3 nucleotides: TGTGCCAGCAGCTTAGTAGGGACGGACAAAGCTTTCTTT.

The V call is TRBV3-1, the J call TRBJ2-4; D uncertain. V gave up 0 bases and J gave up 3 bases, with 9 bases separating them. CDR3 length equals 15 residues. Germline V gene data show CDR1 as LGHDT and CDR2 as YNNKEL (reference sequence). The CDR3 coding sequence is TGTGCCAGCAGCCAAGATTCGAGCATCAAAAACATTCAGTACTTC. Protein product: CASSQDSSIKNIQYF.

CDR3 sequence (DNA): TGTGCCACCTTGGACGGCCAGAACTATGGCTACACCTTC. Protein sequence: CATLDGQNYGYTF. V usage is TRBV10-3 and J usage is TRBJ1-2; D gene uncertain. The V and J ends lost 10 bases and 2 bases respectively, with 14 bases between them. The CDR3 runs 13 residues. CDR1 and CDR2 (germline): ENHRY, SYGVKD.